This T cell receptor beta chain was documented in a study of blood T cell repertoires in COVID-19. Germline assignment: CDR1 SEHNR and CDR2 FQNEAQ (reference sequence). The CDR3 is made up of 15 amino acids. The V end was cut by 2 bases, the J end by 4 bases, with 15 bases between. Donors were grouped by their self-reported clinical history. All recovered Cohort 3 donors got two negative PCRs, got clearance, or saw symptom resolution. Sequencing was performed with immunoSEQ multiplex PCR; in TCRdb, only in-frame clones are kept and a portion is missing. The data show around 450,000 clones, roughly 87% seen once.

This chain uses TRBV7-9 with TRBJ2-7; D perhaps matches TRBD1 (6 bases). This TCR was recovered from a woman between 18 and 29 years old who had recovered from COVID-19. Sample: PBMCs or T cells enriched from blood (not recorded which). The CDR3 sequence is CASSLQGNLAYEQYF. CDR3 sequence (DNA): TGTGCCAGCAGCTTACAGGGGAATTTAGCTTACGAGCAGTACTTC.